The 15 T cell receptor beta chains below were found in one sample sequenced in a study of lymphopenia after photon versus proton radiotherapy. Clones were read by immunoSEQ multiplex PCR, and TCRdb kept only the in-frame ones, dropping some. The sample holds some 27,000 clones, more than 75% seen once. The sequencing used peripheral blood, collected from a patient treated with proton-based radiotherapy. These receptors originate from a woman aged 55-70 years with cholangiocarcinoma. Some clones in this sample may be carry-over from other donors' samples.

This clone appeared a single time. The chain links TRBV5-1 to TRBJ2-7; either TRBD1 or TRBD2 may fit D (5 bases each). V shed 0 bases and J shed 6 bases, with 7 bases lying between them. The CDR3 contains 12 residues. Germline values: CDR1 SGHRS, CDR2 YFSETQ. CDR3 in DNA: TGCGCCAGCAGCTTGGGGGGGACCGAGCAGTACTTC. It codes for CASSLGGTEQYF.

The chain couples TRBV18 to TRBJ2-7, with 9 nucleotides matching TRBD2. V lost 3 bases and J lost 2; bases outside the gene matches: 8. This CDR3 is built from 16 residues. The germline V gene encodes CDR1 KGHSH and CDR2 LQKENI. The CDR3 DNA reads TGTGCCAGCTCACCCACCCTTAGCGGGGGAGCCTACGAGCAGTACTTC. Protein: CASSPTLSGGAYEQYF.

J is TRBJ1-3 and V is TRBV27; possibly TRBD1 for D (5 bases). Germline V lookup: CDR1 MNHEY, CDR2 SMNVEV (reference sequence). V lost 5 bases to trimming and J lost 0 bases, with 14 bases between them. This CDR3 comprises 16 residues. In DNA form, the CDR3 reads TGTGCCAGCAGTCAATCCTGGACAATCTCTGGAAACACCATATATTTT. This encodes CASSQSWTISGNTIYF.

The rearrangement links TRBV10-2 to TRBJ2-5; 7 bases line up with TRBD2. From germline, CDR1 is WSHSY and CDR2 SAAADI. This CDR3 spans 14 amino acids. V dropped 6 bases and J dropped 5; count of bases not matched to a gene: 9. The CDR3 here is CASSASGSQETQYF. As DNA, the CDR3 is TGCGCCAGCAGCGCTAGCGGAAGTCAGGAGACCCAGTACTTC.

The chain carries TRBV20-1 and TRBJ2-7, with a tentative D call TRBD2 (5 bases). The CDR3 consists of 11 residues. V shed 8 bases and J shed 2 bases, with 10 bases lying between them. In germline, CDR1 is DFQATT, CDR2 SNEGSKA (reference sequence). The CDR3 here is CSIEGPYEQYF. The CDR3 region has the DNA TGCAGTATAGAGGGTCCCTACGAGCAGTACTTC.

In this sample, this clone turned up once. Written as DNA, the CDR3 is TGTGCCAGCAGCCAGACCAGCTGGGTCTATGGCTACACCTTC. Translated: CASSQTSWVYGYTF. This chain links TRBV11-2 with TRBJ1-2; no clear D gene. V gave up 5 bases and J gave up 4 bases, with 14 bases separating them. The CDR3 contains 14 residues. Germline V lookup: CDR1 SGHAT, CDR2 FQNNGV. Full variable domain (remainder filled in from reference TRBV11-2 and TRBJ1-2): EAGVAQSPRYKIIEKRQSVAFWCNPISGHATLYWYQQILGQGPKLLIQFQNNGVVDDSQLPKDRFSAERLKGVDSTLKIQPAKLEDSAVYLCASSQTSWVYGYTFGSGTRLTVV.

The chain has TRBV7-9 and TRBJ2-7; D is perhaps TRBD1 or TRBD2 (7 bases each). The germline gives CDR1 SEHNR, CDR2 FQNEAQ (reference sequence). The length of the CDR3 is 16 residues. V lost 4 bases, J lost 3 bases, and 19 bases lay in between. As DNA, the CDR3 is TGTGCCAGCAGCTCCAGGGGGGGACCGAGCCACTACGAGCAGTACTTC. The encoded protein is CASSSRGGPSHYEQYF. The entire variable domain, with the rest obtained from reference TRBV7-9 and TRBJ2-7, is as follows: DTGVSQNPRHKITKRGQNVTFRCDPISEHNRLYWYRQTLGQGPEFLTYFQNEAQLEKSRLLSDRFSAERPKGSFSTLEIQRTEQGDSAMYLCASSSRGGPSHYEQYFGPGTRLTVT.

This sequence joins TRBV6-1 and TRBJ1-3, with D perhaps TRBD1 (5 bases). The CDR3 sequence is 20 residues long. Trimming took off 4 bases at V and 4 bases at J, with 29 bases between the two ends. The germline V gene has CDR1 MNHNS and CDR2 SASEGT. The CDR3 spells CASSGDRRSFTLAHGNTIYF. The CDR3 DNA is TGTGCCAGCAGTGGTGACAGACGCTCTTTCACACTAGCCCACGGAAACACCATATATTTT.

The chain combines TRBV7-2 with TRBJ1-1; D uncertain. The V gene lost 5 bases and the J gene lost 0 bases, with 13 bases spanning the gap. The germline V gene encodes CDR1 SGHTA and CDR2 FQGNSA. The CDR3 contains 15 residues. CDR3 nucleotide sequence: TGTGCCAGCAGCCTCCGGGGAACTATGAACACTGAAGCTTTCTTT. This sequence encodes CASSLRGTMNTEAFF.

In nucleotides, the CDR3 is TGTGCCAGCAGCCATCCGCAGGGGGGGTCTAATTCACCCCTCCACTTT. Translated: CASSHPQGGSNSPLHF. V gene TRBV7-9 combines with J gene TRBJ1-6; the match to TRBD1 covers 7 bases. The CDR3 contains 16 residues. Germline V lookup: CDR1 SEHNR, CDR2 FQNEAQ (reference sequence). Germline trimming cut 5 bases from V and 6 bases from J; bases unmatched to any gene: 10.

This chain links TRBV18 with TRBJ2-1, with 15 nucleotides matching TRBD2. Per germline, CDR1 KGHSH and CDR2 LQKENI. CDR3 length: 18 amino acids. Trimming removed 3 bases from V and 5 bases from J; junction bases left unmatched: 8. The CDR3 coding sequence is TGTGCCAGCTCACCGCCGGGACTAGCGGGAGGAATGGACAATGAGCAGTTCTTC. Its translation is CASSPPGLAGGMDNEQFF.

This chain joins TRBV5-8 and TRBJ1-4; 10 nucleotides match TRBD1. Trimming took 4 bases from V and 2 from J; bases not matched to a gene: 5. The CDR3 has 16 residues. Germline CDR1 SGHTS, CDR2 YDEGEE. The CDR3 DNA sequence: TGTGCCAGCAGCCCGACAGGGGGCCAGACTAATGAAAAACTGTTTTTT. This gives the protein CASSPTGGQTNEKLFF.

The rearrangement joins TRBV10-3 to TRBJ1-1, with D maybe TRBD1 (5 bases). CDR1 and CDR2 (germline): ENHRY, SYGVKD. V gave up 11 bases and J gave up 0 bases, with 19 bases separating them. The CDR3 extends over 15 amino acids. The CDR3 loop is CAPRGASGMNTEAFF. The CDR3 DNA follows: TGTGCCCCTCGAGGGGCTTCGGGAATGAACACTGAAGCTTTCTTT.

This chain links TRBV7-8 with TRBJ2-7, with 9 positions matching TRBD1. The CDR3 is 15 amino acids. CDR1 and CDR2 from the germline V gene are SGHVS and FQNEAQ. The ends lost 5 bases at V and 4 bases at J; junction bases unmatched: 9. The chain's CDR3 is CASSPAGQGSYEQYF. For the CDR3, the DNA is TGTGCCAGCAGCCCCGCGGGACAGGGTTCATACGAGCAGTACTTC. Full variable domain (remainder filled in from reference TRBV7-8 and TRBJ2-7): GAGVSQSPRYKVAKRGQDVALRCDPISGHVSLFWYQQALGQGPEFLTYFQNEAQLDKSGLPSDRFFAERPEGSVSTLKIQRTQQEDSAVYLCASSPAGQGSYEQYFGPGTRLTVT.

The chain recombines TRBV5-5 with TRBJ2-7; no clear D. Germline values: CDR1 SGHKS, CDR2 YYEKEE (reference sequence). V was clipped by 4 bases and J by 5 bases, with 10 bases between them. CDR3 length equals 12 residues. The CDR3: CASSIRVNEQYF. CDR3 nucleotide sequence: TGTGCCAGCAGCATTCGGGTTAACGAGCAGTACTTC.